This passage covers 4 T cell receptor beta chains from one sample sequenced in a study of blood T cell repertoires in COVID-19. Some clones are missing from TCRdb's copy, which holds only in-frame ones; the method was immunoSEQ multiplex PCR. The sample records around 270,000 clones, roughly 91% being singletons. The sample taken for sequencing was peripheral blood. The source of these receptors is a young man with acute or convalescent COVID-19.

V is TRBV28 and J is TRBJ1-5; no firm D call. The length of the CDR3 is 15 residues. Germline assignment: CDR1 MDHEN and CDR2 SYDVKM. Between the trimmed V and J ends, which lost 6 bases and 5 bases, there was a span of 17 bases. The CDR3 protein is CASSPMLGRDQPQHF. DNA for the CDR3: TGTGCCAGCAGCCCGATGCTTGGGAGAGATCAGCCCCAGCATTTT.

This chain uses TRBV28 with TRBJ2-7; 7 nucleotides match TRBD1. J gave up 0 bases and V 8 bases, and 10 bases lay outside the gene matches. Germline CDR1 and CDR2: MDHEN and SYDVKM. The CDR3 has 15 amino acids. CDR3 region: CASGSGGLSSYEQYF. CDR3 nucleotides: TGTGCCAGCGGTTCAGGGGGTTTGAGCTCCTACGAGCAGTACTTC. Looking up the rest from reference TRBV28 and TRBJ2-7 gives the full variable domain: DVKVTQSSRYLVKRTGEKVFLECVQDMDHENMFWYRQDPGLGLRLIYFSYDVKMKEKGDIPEGYSVSREKKERFSLILESASTNQTSMYLCASGSGGLSSYEQYFGPGTRLTVT.

CDR3 in DNA: TGCAGCGTTGGAGGTGCGGGGGGGCATAGCGGGGAGCTGTTTTTT. Its protein product is CSVGGAGGHSGELFF. This chain links TRBV29-1 with TRBJ2-2; 9 bases match TRBD2. Per germline, CDR1 SQVTM and CDR2 ANQGSEA. The length of the CDR3 is 15 residues. V was clipped by 4 bases and J by 7 bases; unmatched bases: 10.

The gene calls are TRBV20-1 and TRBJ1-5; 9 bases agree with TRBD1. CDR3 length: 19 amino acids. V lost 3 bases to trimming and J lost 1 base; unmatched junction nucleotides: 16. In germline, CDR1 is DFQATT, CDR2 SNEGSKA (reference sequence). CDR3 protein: CSASRGNWGDRGSNQPQHF. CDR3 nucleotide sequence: TGCAGTGCTAGTAGAGGGAATTGGGGAGACAGGGGGAGCAATCAGCCCCAGCATTTT.